This T cell receptor beta chain stems from a study of T-cell memory formation after mild COVID-19. Study details: The two donors had largely donor-specific TCR clusters. General study points: That cross-reactive memory joined was suggested by some responding clones appearing in pre-infection memory. Of the contracting clones, CD4+ ones lay mainly in CM and EM, and CD8+ ones in EMRA.

V lost 5 bases and J lost 9, with 11 bases in between. Germline V gives CDR1 SEHNR, CDR2 FQNEAQ (reference sequence). The CDR3 loop spans 12 amino acids. Notes on this clonotype: Its specificity is unknown.

The authors produced TCR alpha and TCR beta cDNA libraries with sample barcodes and UMIs by 5'RACE using constant-segment primers. TCRdb reanalysed the 5' RACE reads using MiXCR and keeps one entry per CDR3 protein. Of under 400,000 distinct CDR3 sequences detected, 21% appear once; the ten largest clones hold approximately 12%. This receptor was taken from an adult woman who had mild COVID-19 (a few samples of this study predate the infection). Cell type and time point are not known. Material: PBMCs or a T cell subset sorted from them (not recorded which). V and J are TRBV7-9 and TRBJ1-3; no clear D gene. DNA for the CDR3: TGTGCCAGCAGCGCCTCGGGTGGCACCATATATTTT. Its protein is CASSASGGTIYF.